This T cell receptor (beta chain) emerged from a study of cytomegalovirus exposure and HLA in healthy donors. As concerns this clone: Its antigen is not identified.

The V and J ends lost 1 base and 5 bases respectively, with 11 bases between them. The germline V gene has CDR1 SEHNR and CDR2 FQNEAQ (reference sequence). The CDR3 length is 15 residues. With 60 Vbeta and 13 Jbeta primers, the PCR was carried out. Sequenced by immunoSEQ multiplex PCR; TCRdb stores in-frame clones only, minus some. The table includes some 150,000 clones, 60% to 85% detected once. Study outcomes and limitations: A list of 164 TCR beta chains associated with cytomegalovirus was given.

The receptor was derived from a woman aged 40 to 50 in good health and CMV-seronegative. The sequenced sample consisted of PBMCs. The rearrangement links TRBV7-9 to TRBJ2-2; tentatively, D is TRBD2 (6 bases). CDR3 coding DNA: TGTGCCAGCAGCTTAGACGGGAGTCAGACCGGGGAGCTGTTTTTT. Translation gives CASSLDGSQTGELFF.